Here is one T cell receptor beta chain with its context. This entry is derived from a study of T cell changes during pregnancy in multiple sclerosis. TCRdb's table, derived via immunoSEQ multiplex PCR, lists solely in-frame clones and lacks some. The sample lists about 33,000 clones; 90% to 95% were seen once. This specimen was CD4+ T cells from peripheral blood mononuclear cells, taken in the third trimester of pregnancy. This TCR was sampled from a female donor in good health, enrolled as a control in a pregnancy study.

The CDR3 DNA reads TGTGCCAGCAGCTCACTCGGACTAGCGGGGTACAATGAGCAGTTCTTC. It codes for CASSSLGLAGYNEQFF. V usage is TRBV11-2 and J usage is TRBJ2-1; TRBD2 matches 12 bases. There are 16 residues in the CDR3. J was trimmed by 4 bases and V by 4 bases; bases with no gene match: 5. The germline gives CDR1 SGHAT, CDR2 FQNNGV.